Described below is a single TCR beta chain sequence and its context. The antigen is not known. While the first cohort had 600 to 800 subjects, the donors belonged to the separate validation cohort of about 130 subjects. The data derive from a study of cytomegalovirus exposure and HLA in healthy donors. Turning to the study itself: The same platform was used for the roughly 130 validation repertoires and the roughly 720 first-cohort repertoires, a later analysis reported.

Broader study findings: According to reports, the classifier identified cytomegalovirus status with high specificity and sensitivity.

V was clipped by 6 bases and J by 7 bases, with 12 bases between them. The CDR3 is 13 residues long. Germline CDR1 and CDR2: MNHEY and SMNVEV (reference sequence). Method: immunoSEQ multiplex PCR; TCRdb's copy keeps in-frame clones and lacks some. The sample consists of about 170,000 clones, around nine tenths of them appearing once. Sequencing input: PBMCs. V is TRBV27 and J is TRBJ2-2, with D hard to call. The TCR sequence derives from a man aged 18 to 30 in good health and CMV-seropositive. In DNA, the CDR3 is TGTGCCAGCAGGGCGACATATTTCGGGGAGCTGTTTTTT. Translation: CASRATYFGELFF.